This T cell receptor beta chain was recovered during a study of blood T cell repertoires in COVID-19. The overall study: COVID-19 samples collected from the United States, Italy and Spain covered acute and convalescent phases. From T cells, B-cell-depleted T cells, or PBMCs came the material, which was cDNA or gDNA.

Study processing details: Amplification of reference gene primers was used by the study to estimate nucleated cell counts. Profiling relied on immunoSEQ multiplex PCR, and the TCRdb table lists in-frame clones only, not all of them. That table gives V, J and clone size, and the DNA gave D and trimming. The sample contains about 130,000 clones, approximately 80% of which appear only once. Sequencing used peripheral blood. The source of this sequence is a man aged 65 to 85 with acute or convalescent COVID-19.

The CDR3 loop is CASSEFGKTYGYTF. CDR3 nucleotides: TGTGCCAGCAGTGAATTCGGGAAAACCTATGGCTACACCTTC. The chain combines TRBV6-1 with TRBJ1-2; D remains unclear. V dropped 2 bases and J dropped 4 bases, with 11 bases sitting between them. The CDR3 is 14 residues long. In germline, CDR1 is MNHNS, CDR2 SASEGT.